Listed below are T cell receptor beta chains from one sample, sequenced in a study of CD8+CD57+ T cells in acquired aplastic anemia. TCRdb analysed the reads with MiXCR anew, one entry per CDR3 protein. The table lists 95,000 to 150,000 distinct CDR3 sequences, approximately 61% of them singletons. Sequencing was done on a sample of sorted CD4+, CD8+, or CD8+CD57+ T cells (not recorded which) from PBMCs. Receptor source: a human donor with aplastic anemia. Each CDR3 is given with its conserved first and last residue. Each record gives: D gene, J gene, V gene, clone size, CDR3 protein, CDR3 DNA. D genes are given only for firm matches. Where a row states a size, it is once, few, many or the class of an expanded clone; other rows omit it.

D gene: -; J gene: TRBJ1-1; V gene: TRBV10-3; clone size: medium-sized; CDR3 protein: CAISGRDGAGDTEAFF; CDR3 DNA: TGTGCCATCAGTGGAAGGGACGGAGCCGGGGACACTGAAGCTTTCTTT
D gene: -; J gene: TRBJ2-7; V gene: TRBV20-1; clone size: -; CDR3 protein: CSARGQGGFGEQYF; CDR3 DNA: TGCAGTGCTAGAGGGCAGGGGGGATTCGGCGAGCAGTACTTC
D gene: TRBD1; J gene: TRBJ1-2; V gene: TRBV13; clone size: -; CDR3 protein: CASSLRQGALGYTF; CDR3 DNA: TGTGCCAGCAGCTTACGACAGGGGGCGCTTGGCTACACCTTC
D gene: -; J gene: TRBJ1-3; V gene: TRBV19; clone size: many; CDR3 protein: CASSIDWGQYRNTIYF; CDR3 DNA: TGTGCCAGTAGTATAGATTGGGGACAATATCGAAACACCATATATTTT
D gene: -; J gene: TRBJ2-7; V gene: TRBV29-1; clone size: -; CDR3 protein: CSVQPVQGSYEQYF; CDR3 DNA: TGCAGCGTCCAGCCGGTGCAGGGCAGCTACGAGCAGTACTTC
D gene: -; J gene: TRBJ2-2; V gene: TRBV10-3; clone size: -; CDR3 protein: CAIMGVTGELFF; CDR3 DNA: TGTGCCATCATGGGCGTGACCGGGGAGCTGTTTTTT
D gene: TRBD1; J gene: TRBJ2-1; V gene: TRBV10-3; clone size: many; CDR3 protein: CAISEAPAQGQREQFF; CDR3 DNA: TGTGCCATCAGTGAGGCCCCAGCACAGGGGCAACGTGAGCAGTTCTTC
D gene: -; J gene: TRBJ2-7; V gene: TRBV2; clone size: -; CDR3 protein: CASSEDGTYSYEQYF; CDR3 DNA: TGTGCCAGCAGTGAAGATGGGACCTACTCCTACGAGCAGTACTTC
D gene: -; J gene: TRBJ2-7; V gene: TRBV7-2; clone size: many; CDR3 protein: CASSLGGSTGQYF; CDR3 DNA: TGTGCCAGCAGCTTAGGTGGCAGCACGGGGCAGTACTTC
D gene: -; J gene: TRBJ2-7; V gene: TRBV2; clone size: -; CDR3 protein: CASSEGLRAHEQYF; CDR3 DNA: TGTGCCAGCAGTGAAGGACTCAGGGCCCACGAGCAGTACTTC
D gene: -; J gene: TRBJ2-3; V gene: TRBV20-1; clone size: few; CDR3 protein: CSASGSGGTDTQYF; CDR3 DNA: TGCAGTGCTTCGGGTAGCGGAGGCACAGATACGCAGTATTTT
D gene: -; J gene: TRBJ1-1; V gene: TRBV10-1; clone size: -; CDR3 protein: CATRWGPNTEAFF; CDR3 DNA: TGCGCCACCCGATGGGGGCCGAACACTGAAGCTTTCTTT
D gene: -; J gene: TRBJ1-1; V gene: TRBV15; clone size: -; CDR3 protein: CATSRAAETNEAFF; CDR3 DNA: TGTGCCACCAGCAGAGCGGCAGAAACTAATGAAGCTTTCTTT
D gene: -; J gene: TRBJ1-1; V gene: TRBV7-8; clone size: few; CDR3 protein: CASSIVGTEAFF; CDR3 DNA: TGTGCCAGCAGCATCGTAGGCACTGAAGCTTTCTTT
D gene: -; J gene: TRBJ2-2; V gene: TRBV2; clone size: -; CDR3 protein: CASSPQPNTGELFF; CDR3 DNA: TGTGCCAGCAGCCCACAGCCGAACACCGGGGAGCTGTTTTTT
D gene: TRBD1; J gene: TRBJ2-1; V gene: TRBV12-3/TRBV12-4; clone size: -; CDR3 protein: CASSTDRGVGDEQFF; CDR3 DNA: TGTGCCAGCAGTACGGACAGGGGGGTAGGAGATGAGCAGTTCTTC
D gene: -; J gene: TRBJ1-2; V gene: TRBV20-1; clone size: -; CDR3 protein: CSAILDSGASGYTF; CDR3 DNA: TGCAGTGCTATACTCGACAGTGGGGCGAGTGGCTACACCTTC
D gene: -; J gene: TRBJ2-3; V gene: TRBV7-8; clone size: -; CDR3 protein: CASSSQLASTDTQYF; CDR3 DNA: TGTGCCAGCAGCTCCCAGTTAGCTAGCACAGATACGCAGTATTTT
D gene: -; J gene: TRBJ1-5; V gene: TRBV19; clone size: -; CDR3 protein: CASTPLYQPQHF; CDR3 DNA: TGTGCCAGTACCCCACTCTATCAGCCCCAGCATTTT
D gene: TRBD2; J gene: TRBJ2-5; V gene: TRBV5-1; clone size: few; CDR3 protein: CASSPSGGLGEAQYF; CDR3 DNA: TGCGCCAGCAGCCCCTCGGGGGGGTTGGGGGAGGCCCAGTACTTC
D gene: -; J gene: TRBJ2-7; V gene: TRBV4-3; clone size: many; CDR3 protein: CASSQDRGRGEQYF; CDR3 DNA: TGCGCCAGCAGCCAAGATCGTGGCAGGGGCGAGCAGTACTTC
D gene: -; J gene: TRBJ1-2; V gene: TRBV15; clone size: -; CDR3 protein: CATSSRTENYGYTF; CDR3 DNA: TGTGCCACCAGCAGCAGGACAGAGAACTATGGCTACACCTTC
D gene: TRBD1; J gene: TRBJ1-1; V gene: TRBV29-1; clone size: -; CDR3 protein: CSVQEGTANTEAFF; CDR3 DNA: TGCAGCGTTCAAGAGGGGACAGCCAACACTGAAGCTTTCTTT
D gene: -; J gene: TRBJ2-6; V gene: TRBV12-3/TRBV12-4; clone size: many; CDR3 protein: CASSLGGAPGANVLTF; CDR3 DNA: TGTGCCAGCAGTTTAGGAGGGGCACCTGGGGCCAACGTCCTGACTTTC
D gene: -; J gene: TRBJ1-5; V gene: TRBV2; clone size: -; CDR3 protein: CASSLVQGHQPQHF; CDR3 DNA: TGTGCCAGCAGTTTAGTCCAGGGGCATCAGCCCCAGCATTTT
D gene: -; J gene: TRBJ1-2; V gene: TRBV7-9; clone size: -; CDR3 protein: CASSLAGDGYTF; CDR3 DNA: TGTGCCAGCAGCTTAGCTGGCGATGGCTACACCTTC
D gene: -; J gene: TRBJ1-1; V gene: TRBV7-9; clone size: -; CDR3 protein: CALQARDAEAFF; CDR3 DNA: TGTGCCTTACAAGCTAGGGACGCTGAAGCTTTCTTT
D gene: -; J gene: TRBJ2-7; V gene: TRBV24-1; clone size: -; CDR3 protein: CASGTPGYEQYF; CDR3 DNA: TGTGCCAGCGGAACCCCCGGGTACGAGCAGTACTTC
D gene: -; J gene: TRBJ1-2; V gene: TRBV24-1; clone size: -; CDR3 protein: CATSDLAGYDGYTF; CDR3 DNA: TGTGCCACCAGTGATTTGGCGGGGTACGATGGCTACACCTTC
D gene: -; J gene: TRBJ1-2; V gene: TRBV24-1; clone size: -; CDR3 protein: CATSETGKYGYTF; CDR3 DNA: TGTGCCACCAGTGAGACAGGAAAGTATGGCTACACCTTC
D gene: -; J gene: TRBJ2-7; V gene: TRBV19; clone size: many; CDR3 protein: CASSMYGLEQYF; CDR3 DNA: TGTGCCAGTAGTATGTACGGCCTCGAGCAGTACTTC
D gene: -; J gene: TRBJ2-1; V gene: TRBV2; clone size: once; CDR3 protein: CASSMAGRRPNGQFF; CDR3 DNA: TGTGCCAGCTCAATGGCGGGGCGACGCCCCAATGGGCAGTTCTTC
D gene: -; J gene: TRBJ2-5; V gene: TRBV7-2; clone size: once; CDR3 protein: CASSSTPQETQYF; CDR3 DNA: TGTGCCAGCAGCTCGACCCCCCAAGAGACCCAGTACTTC
D gene: -; J gene: TRBJ2-2; V gene: TRBV24-1; clone size: -; CDR3 protein: CATSDLRLVNTGELFF; CDR3 DNA: TGTGCCACCAGTGATCTACGACTAGTGAACACCGGGGAGCTGTTTTTT
D gene: -; J gene: TRBJ2-3; V gene: TRBV6-4; clone size: many; CDR3 protein: CASSAGGRTDTQYF; CDR3 DNA: TGTGCCAGCAGTGCCGGGGGACGCACAGATACGCAGTATTTT
D gene: -; J gene: TRBJ2-7; V gene: TRBV9; clone size: -; CDR3 protein: CASSPRAGPYEQYF; CDR3 DNA: TGTGCCAGCAGCCCTCGAGCGGGCCCCTACGAGCAGTACTTC
D gene: -; J gene: TRBJ2-1; V gene: TRBV19; clone size: -; CDR3 protein: CASSIAGYNEQFF; CDR3 DNA: TGTGCCAGTAGTATAGCAGGGTACAATGAGCAGTTCTTC
D gene: TRBD1; J gene: TRBJ1-5; V gene: TRBV6-5; clone size: -; CDR3 protein: CASISRGQSNQPQHF; CDR3 DNA: TGTGCCAGCATTTCTAGGGGGCAGTCAAATCAGCCCCAGCATTTT
D gene: -; J gene: TRBJ2-6; V gene: TRBV5-1; clone size: -; CDR3 protein: CASSFSAGSGANVPTF; CDR3 DNA: TGCGCCAGCAGCTTTTCAGCTGGATCTGGGGCCAACGTCCCGACCTTC
D gene: TRBD2; J gene: TRBJ2-7; V gene: TRBV9; clone size: -; CDR3 protein: CASSVGVAGGSYEQYF; CDR3 DNA: TGTGCCAGCAGCGTGGGGGTAGCGGGGGGTTCCTACGAGCAGTACTTC
D gene: TRBD1; J gene: TRBJ2-3; V gene: TRBV24-1; clone size: -; CDR3 protein: CATSDLSQGDADTQYF; CDR3 DNA: TGTGCCACCAGTGATTTGAGCCAGGGGGACGCGGATACGCAGTATTTT
D gene: TRBD2; J gene: TRBJ2-7; V gene: TRBV11-1; clone size: -; CDR3 protein: CASSLASETSGVGEQYF; CDR3 DNA: TGTGCCAGCAGCTTAGCCTCCGAGACTAGCGGCGTGGGGGAGCAGTACTTC
D gene: -; J gene: TRBJ2-1; V gene: TRBV11-1; clone size: -; CDR3 protein: CASSLAGVSYNEQFF; CDR3 DNA: TGTGCCAGCAGCTTAGCGGGAGTCTCCTACAATGAGCAGTTCTTC
D gene: -; J gene: TRBJ2-7; V gene: TRBV6-1; clone size: -; CDR3 protein: CASRTSPSYEQYF; CDR3 DNA: TGTGCCAGCAGAACCTCCCCTTCCTACGAGCAGTACTTC
D gene: -; J gene: TRBJ1-6; V gene: TRBV10-1; clone size: -; CDR3 protein: CASSLLARDGTSPLHF; CDR3 DNA: TGCGCCAGCAGCTTGCTCGCCCGGGACGGAACTTCACCCCTCCACTTT
D gene: -; J gene: TRBJ2-2; V gene: TRBV15; clone size: -; CDR3 protein: CATSRDGDPRTGELFF; CDR3 DNA: TGTGCCACCAGCAGAGATGGGGACCCGCGCACCGGGGAGCTGTTTTTT
D gene: -; J gene: TRBJ2-7; V gene: TRBV20-1; clone size: -; CDR3 protein: CSARDTVNYEQYF; CDR3 DNA: TGCAGTGCTCGCGACACGGTAAACTACGAGCAGTACTTC
D gene: TRBD2; J gene: TRBJ2-7; V gene: TRBV19; clone size: -; CDR3 protein: CASGYAGGTYEQYF; CDR3 DNA: TGTGCCAGTGGTTACGCGGGAGGGACCTACGAGCAGTACTTC
D gene: TRBD2; J gene: TRBJ2-5; V gene: TRBV11-1; clone size: -; CDR3 protein: CASSLGQRGGRKETQYF; CDR3 DNA: TGTGCCAGCAGCTTAGGACAACGGGGGGGCAGAAAAGAGACCCAGTACTTC
D gene: TRBD2; J gene: TRBJ2-1; V gene: TRBV15; clone size: -; CDR3 protein: CATSGYAGGFFGEQFF; CDR3 DNA: TGTGCCACCAGCGGGTACGCGGGGGGTTTCTTCGGTGAGCAGTTCTTC
D gene: TRBD2; J gene: TRBJ2-3; V gene: TRBV9; clone size: once; CDR3 protein: CASSSGTSGNTDTQYF; CDR3 DNA: TGTGCCAGCAGCTCGGGGACTAGCGGCAACACAGATACGCAGTATTTT
D gene: -; J gene: TRBJ2-3; V gene: TRBV6-1; clone size: -; CDR3 protein: CASSPSRDTSTDTQYF; CDR3 DNA: TGTGCCAGCAGCCCTTCTAGGGACACTAGCACAGATACGCAGTATTTT
D gene: TRBD1; J gene: TRBJ1-2; V gene: TRBV7-2; clone size: -; CDR3 protein: CASRPTGPYGYTF; CDR3 DNA: TGTGCCAGCAGACCGACAGGGCCCTATGGCTACACCTTC
D gene: -; J gene: TRBJ2-1; V gene: TRBV20-1; clone size: -; CDR3 protein: CSARGAGLSYNEQFF; CDR3 DNA: TGCAGTGCTAGGGGGGCGGGGTTATCCTACAATGAGCAGTTCTTC
D gene: -; J gene: TRBJ2-1; V gene: TRBV5-6; clone size: -; CDR3 protein: CASSLAGNTYNEQFF; CDR3 DNA: TGTGCCAGCAGCTTGGCTGGGAACACCTACAATGAGCAGTTCTTC
D gene: TRBD2; J gene: TRBJ2-7; V gene: TRBV20-1; clone size: few; CDR3 protein: CSARGLAGVCYEQYF; CDR3 DNA: TGCAGTGCTAGAGGCCTAGCGGGAGTTTGCTACGAGCAGTACTTC
D gene: -; J gene: TRBJ1-2; V gene: TRBV19; clone size: -; CDR3 protein: CASSRDINYGYTF; CDR3 DNA: TGTGCCAGTAGCAGGGACATTAACTATGGCTACACCTTC